Detailed here is one TCR beta chain. Its antigen is not known. Together with CD45RO+ cells, CCR7-negative CD45RA+ TemRA cells were included in CD8 memory. The data stem from a study of shared clonotypes between healthy human individuals. Study-level findings and limits: The authors sampled blood alone, and tissue repertoires likely differ. Generally, estimated richness proved larger in naive subsets than it did in memory subsets.

Per germline, CDR1 SEHNR and CDR2 FQNEAQ (reference sequence). V lost 5 bases and J 7 bases, leaving 12 bases between the germline ends. This CDR3 is built from 13 residues. Sequenced by immunoSEQ multiplex PCR; TCRdb stores in-frame clones only, minus some. The sample shows about 690,000 clones, 90% of them seen only once. The chain joins TRBV7-9 to TRBJ1-5, with D tentatively TRBD1 (6 bases). Sequenced: memory CD8+ T cells from PBMCs. Sample subset: CD45RO+ cells pooled with CCR7-negative TemRA cells. The origin of this receptor is a man aged 18 to 35 in good health. Some clones in this sample may be carry-over from other donors' samples. CDR3 DNA: TGTGCCAGCAGCACCTCCGGACAGCAGCCCCAGCATTTT. Amino acid sequence: CASSTSGQQPQHF. Full variable domain (rest looked up from reference TRBV7-9 and TRBJ1-5): DTGVSQNPRHKITKRGQNVTFRCDPISEHNRLYWYRQTLGQGPEFLTYFQNEAQLEKSRLLSDRFSAERPKGSFSTLEIQRTEQGDSAMYLCASSTSGQQPQHFGDGTRLSIL.